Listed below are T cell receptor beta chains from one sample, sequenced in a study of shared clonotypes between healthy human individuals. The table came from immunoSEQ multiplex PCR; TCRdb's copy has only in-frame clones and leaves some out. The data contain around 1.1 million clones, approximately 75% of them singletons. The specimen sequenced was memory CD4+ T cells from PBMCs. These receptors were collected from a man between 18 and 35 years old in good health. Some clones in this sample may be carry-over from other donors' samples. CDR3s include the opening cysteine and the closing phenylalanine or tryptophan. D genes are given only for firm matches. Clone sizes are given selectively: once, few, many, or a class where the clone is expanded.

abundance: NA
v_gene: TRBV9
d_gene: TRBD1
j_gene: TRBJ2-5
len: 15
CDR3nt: TGTGCCAGCAGCCCCCAGGGACAGGGCCAAGAGACCCAGTACTTC
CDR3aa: CASSPQGQGQETQYF

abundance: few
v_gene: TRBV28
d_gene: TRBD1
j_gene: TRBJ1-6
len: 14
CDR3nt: TGTGCCAGCAGCCCCGGACAGGGGAATTCACCCCTCCACTTT
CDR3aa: CASSPGQGNSPLHF

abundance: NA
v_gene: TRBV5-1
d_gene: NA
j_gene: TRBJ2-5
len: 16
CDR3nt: TGCGCCAGCAGCTTGGACGGGACTGGCTACCAAGAGACCCAGTACTTC
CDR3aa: CASSLDGTGYQETQYF

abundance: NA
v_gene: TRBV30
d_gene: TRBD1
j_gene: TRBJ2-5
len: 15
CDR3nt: TGTGCCTGGAGTGGGGGGACAGGGGTTCAGGAGACCCAGTACTTC
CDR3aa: CAWSGGTGVQETQYF

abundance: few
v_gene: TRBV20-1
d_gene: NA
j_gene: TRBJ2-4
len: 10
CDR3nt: TGCAGTCTAGCCAAAAACATTCAGTACTTC
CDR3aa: CSLAKNIQYF

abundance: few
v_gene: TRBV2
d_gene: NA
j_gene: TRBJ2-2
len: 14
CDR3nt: TGTGCCAGCAGTGGACTCCCGAGGGGCGGGGAGCTGTTTTTT
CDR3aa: CASSGLPRGGELFF

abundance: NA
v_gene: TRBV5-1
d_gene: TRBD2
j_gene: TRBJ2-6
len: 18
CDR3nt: TGCGCTTCCACCGGGACTAGCGGCGTCGTTTCTGGGGCCAACGTCCTGACTTTC
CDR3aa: CASTGTSGVVSGANVLTF

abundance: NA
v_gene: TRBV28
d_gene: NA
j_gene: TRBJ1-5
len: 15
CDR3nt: TGTGCCAGCATCGATGGGACACCCTACAATCAGCCCCAGCATTTT
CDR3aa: CASIDGTPYNQPQHF

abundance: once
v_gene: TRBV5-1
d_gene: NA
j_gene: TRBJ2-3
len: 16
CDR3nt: TGCGCCAGCAGCTTAGGGTTCGGAGGAGGGTCAGATACGCAGTATTTT
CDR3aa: CASSLGFGGGSDTQYF

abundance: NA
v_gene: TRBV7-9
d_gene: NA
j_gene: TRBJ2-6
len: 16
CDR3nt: TGTGCCAGCAGCTTAGTGGCAGGGACTGGGGCCAACGTCCTGACTTTC
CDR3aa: CASSLVAGTGANVLTF

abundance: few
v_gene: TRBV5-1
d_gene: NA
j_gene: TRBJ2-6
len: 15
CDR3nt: TGCGCCAGCAGCTTGGGGGGTGCTGGGGCCAACGTCCTGACTTTC
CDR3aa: CASSLGGAGANVLTF

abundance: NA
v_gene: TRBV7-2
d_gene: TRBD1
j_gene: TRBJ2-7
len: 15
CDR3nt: TGTGCCAGCAGCTCGAACAGGGGGAGCTCCTACGAGCAGTACTTC
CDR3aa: CASSSNRGSSYEQYF

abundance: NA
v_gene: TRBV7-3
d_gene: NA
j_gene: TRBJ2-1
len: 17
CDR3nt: TGTGCCAGCAGCTTGGACCCGGGACTTAGTACAATGAGAGAGCAGTTCTTC
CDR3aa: CASSLDPGLSTMREQFF

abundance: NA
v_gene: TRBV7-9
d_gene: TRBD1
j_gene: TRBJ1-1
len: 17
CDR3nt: TGTGCCAGCAGCCCAGTGGGGACAGGGGGTTTAGTCACTGAAGCTTTCTTT
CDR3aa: CASSPVGTGGLVTEAFF

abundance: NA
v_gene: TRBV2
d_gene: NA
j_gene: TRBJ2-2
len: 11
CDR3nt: TGTGCCAGCAGCTGGACCGGGGAGCTGTTTTTT
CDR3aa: CASSWTGELFF

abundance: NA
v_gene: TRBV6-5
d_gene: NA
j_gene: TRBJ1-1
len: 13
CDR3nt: TGTGCCAGCATCCCCCCAGCGAACACTGAAGCTTTCTTT
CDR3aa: CASIPPANTEAFF

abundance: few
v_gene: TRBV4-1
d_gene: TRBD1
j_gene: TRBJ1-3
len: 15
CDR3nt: TGCGCCAGCAGCCAAGGGCGGGACAGGCCAAACACCATATATTTT
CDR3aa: CASSQGRDRPNTIYF

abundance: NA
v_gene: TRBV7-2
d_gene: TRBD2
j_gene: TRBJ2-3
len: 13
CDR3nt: TGTGCCAGCAGCTTTAGCGGGACAGATACGCAGTATTTT
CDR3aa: CASSFSGTDTQYF

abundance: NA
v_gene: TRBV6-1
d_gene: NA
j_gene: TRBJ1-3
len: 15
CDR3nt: TGTGCCAGCAATGAAGTATCCAGCTCTGGAAACACCATATATTTT
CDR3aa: CASNEVSSSGNTIYF

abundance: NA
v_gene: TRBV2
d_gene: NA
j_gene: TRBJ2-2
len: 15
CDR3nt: TGTGCCAGCAGGGGGGGACGGCACCCCACCGGGGAGCTGTTTTTT
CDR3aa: CASRGGRHPTGELFF

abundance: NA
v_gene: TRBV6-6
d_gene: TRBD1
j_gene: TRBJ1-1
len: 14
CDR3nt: TGTGCCAGCAGTGACCGACAGGGTGTGACTGAAGCTTTCTTT
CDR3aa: CASSDRQGVTEAFF

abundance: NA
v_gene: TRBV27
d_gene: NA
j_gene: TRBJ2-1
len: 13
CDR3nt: TGTGCCAGCAGGCCCGGAGTGGTAAATGAGCAGTTCTTC
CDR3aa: CASRPGVVNEQFF

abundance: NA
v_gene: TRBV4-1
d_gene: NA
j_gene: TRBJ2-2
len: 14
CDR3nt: TGCGCCAGCAGCCAAGCCGAGCTTACCGGGGAGCTGTTTTTT
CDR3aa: CASSQAELTGELFF

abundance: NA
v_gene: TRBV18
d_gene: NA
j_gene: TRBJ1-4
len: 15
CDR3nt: TGTGCCAGCTCACGACAAGACACCACTAATGAAAAACTGTTTTTT
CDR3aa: CASSRQDTTNEKLFF

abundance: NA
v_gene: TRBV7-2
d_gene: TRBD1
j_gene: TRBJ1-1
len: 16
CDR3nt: TGTGCCAGCAGCCATAGGAGTGGACAGGGCTCGACTGAAGCTTTCTTT
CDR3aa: CASSHRSGQGSTEAFF

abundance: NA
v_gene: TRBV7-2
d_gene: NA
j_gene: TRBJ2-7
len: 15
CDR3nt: TGTGCCAGCAGTATTATGAGCGGGCCCACCTACGAGCAGTACTTC
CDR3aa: CASSIMSGPTYEQYF

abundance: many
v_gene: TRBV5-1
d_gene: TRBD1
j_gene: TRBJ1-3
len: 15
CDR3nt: TGCGCCAGCAGCTTGGAAGGACAGGGAGGAAACACCATATATTTT
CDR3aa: CASSLEGQGGNTIYF

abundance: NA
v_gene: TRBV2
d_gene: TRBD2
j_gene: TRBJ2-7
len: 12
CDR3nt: TGTGCCAGCAGGGGTAGCGGGAGCGAGCAGTACTTC
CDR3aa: CASRGSGSEQYF

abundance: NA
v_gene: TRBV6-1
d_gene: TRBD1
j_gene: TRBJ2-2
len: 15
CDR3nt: TGTGCCAGCAGTTCGGGACAGGGAGACACCGGGGAGCTGTTTTTT
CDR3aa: CASSSGQGDTGELFF

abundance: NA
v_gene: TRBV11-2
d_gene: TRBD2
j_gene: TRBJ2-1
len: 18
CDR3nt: TGTGCCAGCAGCTCGCGAGGGCCTACGGCTAGCGGGAGCAATGAGCAGTTCTTC
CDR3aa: CASSSRGPTASGSNEQFF

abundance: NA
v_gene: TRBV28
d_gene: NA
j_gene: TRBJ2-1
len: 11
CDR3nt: TGTGCCAGCAGTCTCGGCAATGAGCAGTTCTTC
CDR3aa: CASSLGNEQFF

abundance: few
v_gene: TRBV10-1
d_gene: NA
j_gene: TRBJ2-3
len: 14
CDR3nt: TGCGCCAGCAAGCCTACAATCAGCACAGATACGCAGTATTTT
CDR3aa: CASKPTISTDTQYF

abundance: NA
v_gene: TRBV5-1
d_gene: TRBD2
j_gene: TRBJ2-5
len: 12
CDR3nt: TGCGCCAGCAGCCGGCGGGGGGAGACCCAGTACTTC
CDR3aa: CASSRRGETQYF

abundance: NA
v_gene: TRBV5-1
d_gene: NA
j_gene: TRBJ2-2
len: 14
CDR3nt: TGCGCCAGCAGCTTGTCCGCGTTGACCGGGGAGCTGTTTTTT
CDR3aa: CASSLSALTGELFF

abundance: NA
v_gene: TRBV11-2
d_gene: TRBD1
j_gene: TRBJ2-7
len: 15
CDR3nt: TGTGCCAGCAGCTTAATTGGAACAGGGGGCACCGAGCAGTACTTC
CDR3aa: CASSLIGTGGTEQYF

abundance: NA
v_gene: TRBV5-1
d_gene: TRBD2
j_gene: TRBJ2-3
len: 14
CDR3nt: TGCGCCAGCAGGGGGACTAGTTACACAGATACGCAGTATTTT
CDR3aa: CASRGTSYTDTQYF

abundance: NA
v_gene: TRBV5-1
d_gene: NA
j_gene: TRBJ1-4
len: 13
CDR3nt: TGCGCCAGCAGCTTGGGTTGGGCTGAAAAACTGTTTTTT
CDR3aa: CASSLGWAEKLFF

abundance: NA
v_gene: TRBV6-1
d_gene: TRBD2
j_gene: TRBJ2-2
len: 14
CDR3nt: TGTGCCATAAAGGGCCTAGCGGTCACCGGGGAGCTGTTTTTT
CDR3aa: CAIKGLAVTGELFF

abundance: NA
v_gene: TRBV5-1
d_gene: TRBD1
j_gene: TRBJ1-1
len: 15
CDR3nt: TGCGCCAGCAGCCAGACAGGGCTCGTTGGGACTGAAGCTTTCTTT
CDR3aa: CASSQTGLVGTEAFF

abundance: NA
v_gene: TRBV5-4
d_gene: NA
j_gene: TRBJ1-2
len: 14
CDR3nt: TGTGCCAGCAGCCCCGGCCCAGGGATAATCGGCTACACCTTC
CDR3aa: CASSPGPGIIGYTF

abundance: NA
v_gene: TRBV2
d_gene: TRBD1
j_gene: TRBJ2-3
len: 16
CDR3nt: TGTGCCAGCTCCCTCTTCTGGACAGGGGACACAGATACGCAGTATTTT
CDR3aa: CASSLFWTGDTDTQYF

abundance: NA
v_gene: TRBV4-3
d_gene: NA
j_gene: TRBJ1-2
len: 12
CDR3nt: TGCGCCAGCAGCCAAGCGTCCTTCGGCTACACCTTC
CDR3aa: CASSQASFGYTF

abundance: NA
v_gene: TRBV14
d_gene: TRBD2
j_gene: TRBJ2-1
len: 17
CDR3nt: TGTGCCAGCAGCCAACTCCTTGGACTAGCGGGAGTAGATGAGCAGTTCTTC
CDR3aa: CASSQLLGLAGVDEQFF

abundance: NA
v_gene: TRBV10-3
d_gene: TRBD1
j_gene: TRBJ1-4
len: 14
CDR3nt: TGTGCCATCAGGGCGGACAGGGATAATGAAAAACTGTTTTTT
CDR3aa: CAIRADRDNEKLFF